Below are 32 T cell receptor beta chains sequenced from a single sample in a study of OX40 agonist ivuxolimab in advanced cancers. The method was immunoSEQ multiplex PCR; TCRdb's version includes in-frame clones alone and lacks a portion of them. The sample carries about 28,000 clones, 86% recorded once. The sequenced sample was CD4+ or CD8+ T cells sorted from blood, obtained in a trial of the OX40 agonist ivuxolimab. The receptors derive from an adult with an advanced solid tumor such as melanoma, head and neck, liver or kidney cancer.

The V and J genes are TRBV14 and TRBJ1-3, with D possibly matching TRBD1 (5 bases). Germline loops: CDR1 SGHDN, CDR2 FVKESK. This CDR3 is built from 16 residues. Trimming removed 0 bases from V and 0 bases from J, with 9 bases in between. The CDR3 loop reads CASSQDQGVSGNTIYF. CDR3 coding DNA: TGTGCCAGCAGCCAAGATCAGGGAGTCTCTGGAAACACCATATATTTT.

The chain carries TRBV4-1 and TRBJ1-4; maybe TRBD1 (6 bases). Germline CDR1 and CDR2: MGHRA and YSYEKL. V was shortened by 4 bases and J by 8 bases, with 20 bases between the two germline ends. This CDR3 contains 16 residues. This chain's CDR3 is CASSPRGGGGGEKLFF. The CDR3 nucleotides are TGCGCCAGCAGCCCCAGGGGCGGAGGAGGTGGAGAAAAACTGTTTTTT.

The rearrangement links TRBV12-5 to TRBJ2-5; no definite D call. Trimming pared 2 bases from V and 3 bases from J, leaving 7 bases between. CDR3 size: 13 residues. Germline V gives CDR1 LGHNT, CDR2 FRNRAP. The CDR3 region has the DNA TGTGCTAGTGGTTTGCCCCCGGAAGAGACCCAGTACTTC. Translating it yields CASGLPPEETQYF. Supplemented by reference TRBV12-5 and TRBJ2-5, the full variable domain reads DARVTQTPRHKVTEMGQEVTMRCQPILGHNTVFWYRQTMMQGLELLAYFRNRAPLDDSGMPKDRFSAEMPDATLATLKIQPSEPRDSAVYFCASGLPPEETQYFGPGTRLLVL.

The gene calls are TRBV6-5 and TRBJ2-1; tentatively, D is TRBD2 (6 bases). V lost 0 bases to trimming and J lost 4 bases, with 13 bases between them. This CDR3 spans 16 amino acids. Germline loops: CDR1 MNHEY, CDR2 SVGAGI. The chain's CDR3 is CASSYSLRELYNEQFF. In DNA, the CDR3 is TGTGCCAGCAGTTACTCTCTCCGGGAGTTATACAATGAGCAGTTCTTC.

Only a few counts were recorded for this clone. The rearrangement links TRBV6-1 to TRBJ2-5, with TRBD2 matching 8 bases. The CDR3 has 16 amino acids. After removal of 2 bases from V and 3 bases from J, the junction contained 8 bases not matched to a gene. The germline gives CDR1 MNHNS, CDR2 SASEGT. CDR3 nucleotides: TGTGCCAGCAGTGAAAGGGTTGGGACTAGGAAAGAGACCCAGTACTTC. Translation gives CASSERVGTRKETQYF.

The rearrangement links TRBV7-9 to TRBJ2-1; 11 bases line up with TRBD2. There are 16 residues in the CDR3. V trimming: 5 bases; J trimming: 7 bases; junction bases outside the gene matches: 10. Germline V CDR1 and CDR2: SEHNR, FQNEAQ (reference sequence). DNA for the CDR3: TGTGCCAGCAGCGGGCAGGGGCCTAGCGGGAGGAATGAGCAGTTCTTC. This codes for CASSGQGPSGRNEQFF.

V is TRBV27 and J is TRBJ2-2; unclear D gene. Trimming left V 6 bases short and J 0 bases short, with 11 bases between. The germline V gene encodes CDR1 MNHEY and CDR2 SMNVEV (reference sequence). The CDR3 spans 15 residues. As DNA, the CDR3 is TGTGCCAGCAGAGACACTATAACGAACACCGGGGAGCTGTTTTTT. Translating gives CASRDTITNTGELFF.

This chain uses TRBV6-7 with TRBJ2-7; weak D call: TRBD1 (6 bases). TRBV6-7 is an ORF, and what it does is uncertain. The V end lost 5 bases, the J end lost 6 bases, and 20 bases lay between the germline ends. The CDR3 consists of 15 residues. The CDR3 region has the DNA TGTGCCAGCAGTGAAGGAGACGGACAGATGGGCGAGCAGTACTTC. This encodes CASSEGDGQMGEQYF.

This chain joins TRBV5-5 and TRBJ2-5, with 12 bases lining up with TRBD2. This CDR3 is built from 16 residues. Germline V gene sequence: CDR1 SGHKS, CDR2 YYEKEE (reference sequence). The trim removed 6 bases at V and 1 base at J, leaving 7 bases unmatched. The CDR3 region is CASTTGLAGIQETQYF. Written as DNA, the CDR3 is TGTGCCAGCACCACCGGACTAGCGGGGATCCAAGAGACCCAGTACTTC.

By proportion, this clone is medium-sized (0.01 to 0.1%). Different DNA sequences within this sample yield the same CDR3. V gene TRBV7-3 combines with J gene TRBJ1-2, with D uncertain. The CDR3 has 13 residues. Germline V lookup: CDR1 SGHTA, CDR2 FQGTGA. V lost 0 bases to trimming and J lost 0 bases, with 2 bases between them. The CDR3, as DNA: TGTGCCAGCAGCTTAACAGCTAACTATGGCTACACCTTC. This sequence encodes CASSLTANYGYTF.

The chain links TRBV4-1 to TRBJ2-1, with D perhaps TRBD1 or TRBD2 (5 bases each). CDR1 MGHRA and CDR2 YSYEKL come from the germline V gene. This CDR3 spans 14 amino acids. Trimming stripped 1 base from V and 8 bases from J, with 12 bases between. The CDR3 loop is CASSQAGRGDEQFF. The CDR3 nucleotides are TGCGCCAGCAGCCAAGCGGGACGAGGAGATGAGCAGTTCTTC.

The CDR3 nucleotides are TGTGCCAGCAGCCAACCGGGGGCAGGGGGCGCCATGTACGAGCAGTACTTC. It codes for CASSQPGAGGAMYEQYF. The chain joins TRBV5-6 to TRBJ2-7, with 8 positions matching TRBD1. Germline values: CDR1 SGHDT, CDR2 YYEEEE. The CDR3 has 17 amino acids. With 4 bases clipped from V and 4 bases from J, the junction kept 16 bases outside the gene matches.

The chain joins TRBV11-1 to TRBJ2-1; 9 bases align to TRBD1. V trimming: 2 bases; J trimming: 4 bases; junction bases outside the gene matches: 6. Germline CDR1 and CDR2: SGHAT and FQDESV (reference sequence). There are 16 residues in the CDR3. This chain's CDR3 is CASSLITGGSYNEQFF. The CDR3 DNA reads TGTGCCAGCAGCTTAATAACAGGGGGCTCATACAATGAGCAGTTCTTC.

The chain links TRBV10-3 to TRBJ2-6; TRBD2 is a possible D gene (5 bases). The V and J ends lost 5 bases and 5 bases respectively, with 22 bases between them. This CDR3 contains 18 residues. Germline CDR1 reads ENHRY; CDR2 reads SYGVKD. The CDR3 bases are TGTGCCATCAGTACTAGTACTGTAGATCAAAGTCGGGCCAACGTCCTGACTTTC. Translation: CAISTSTVDQSRANVLTF.

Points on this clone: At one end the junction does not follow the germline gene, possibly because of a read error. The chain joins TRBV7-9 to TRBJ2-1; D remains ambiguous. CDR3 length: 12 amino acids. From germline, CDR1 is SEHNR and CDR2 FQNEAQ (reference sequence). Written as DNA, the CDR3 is TGCGCCAGCAGCCAAGTTCTCAATGAGCAGTTCTTC. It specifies CASSQVLNEQFF.

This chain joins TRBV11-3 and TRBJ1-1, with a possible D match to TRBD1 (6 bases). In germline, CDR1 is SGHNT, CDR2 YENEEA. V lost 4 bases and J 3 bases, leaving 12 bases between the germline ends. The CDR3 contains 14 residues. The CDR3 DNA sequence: TGTGCCAGCAGCTCGGAACCAGGGGACACTGAAGCTTTCTTT. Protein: CASSSEPGDTEAFF.

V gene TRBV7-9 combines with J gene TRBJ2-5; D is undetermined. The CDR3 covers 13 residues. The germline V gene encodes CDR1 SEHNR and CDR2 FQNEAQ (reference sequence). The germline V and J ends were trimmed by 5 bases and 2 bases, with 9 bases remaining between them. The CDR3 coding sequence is TGTGCCAGCAGCGGATTAGTGCAAGAGACCCAGTACTTC. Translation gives CASSGLVQETQYF.

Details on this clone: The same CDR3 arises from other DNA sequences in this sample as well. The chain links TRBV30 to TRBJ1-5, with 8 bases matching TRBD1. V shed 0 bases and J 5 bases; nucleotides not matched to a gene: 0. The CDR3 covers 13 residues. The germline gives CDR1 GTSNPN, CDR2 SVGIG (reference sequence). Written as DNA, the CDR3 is TGTGCCTGGAGTGTACAGGGGGATCAGCCCCAGCATTTT. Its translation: CAWSVQGDQPQHF.

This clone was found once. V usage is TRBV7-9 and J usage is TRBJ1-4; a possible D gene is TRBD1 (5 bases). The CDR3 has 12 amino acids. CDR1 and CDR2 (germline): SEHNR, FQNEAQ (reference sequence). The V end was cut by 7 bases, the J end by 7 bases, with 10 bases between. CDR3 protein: CASTFGGEKLFF. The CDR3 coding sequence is TGTGCCAGCACATTTGGGGGTGAAAAACTGTTTTTT.

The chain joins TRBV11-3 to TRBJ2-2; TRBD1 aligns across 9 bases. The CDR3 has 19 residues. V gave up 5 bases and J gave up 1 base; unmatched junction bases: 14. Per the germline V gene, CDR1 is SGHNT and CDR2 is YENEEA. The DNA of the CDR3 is TGTGCCAGCAGCCACCCCCGGGACAGGGATACCCGGAACACCGGGGAGCTGTTTTTT. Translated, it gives CASSHPRDRDTRNTGELFF.

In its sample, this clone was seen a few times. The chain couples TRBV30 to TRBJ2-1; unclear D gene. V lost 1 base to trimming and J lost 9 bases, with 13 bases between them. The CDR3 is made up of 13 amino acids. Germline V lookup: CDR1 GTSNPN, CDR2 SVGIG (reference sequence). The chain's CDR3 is CAWSGSLGSEQFF. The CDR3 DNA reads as TGTGCCTGGAGTGGATCCCTGGGAAGTGAGCAGTTCTTC.

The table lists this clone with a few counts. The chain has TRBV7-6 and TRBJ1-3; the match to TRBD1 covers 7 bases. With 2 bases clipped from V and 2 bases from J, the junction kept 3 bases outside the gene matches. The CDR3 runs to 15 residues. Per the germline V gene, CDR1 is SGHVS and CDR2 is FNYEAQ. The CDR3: CASSLTQGAGNTIYF. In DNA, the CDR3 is TGTGCCAGCAGCTTAACCCAGGGGGCTGGAAACACCATATATTTT.

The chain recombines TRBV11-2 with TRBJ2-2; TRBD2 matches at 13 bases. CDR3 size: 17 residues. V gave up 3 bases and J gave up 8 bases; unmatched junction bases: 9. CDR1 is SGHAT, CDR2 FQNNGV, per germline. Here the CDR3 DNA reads TGTGCCAGCAGCTTCCCTACTAGCGGGAGGGCCACGGGGGAGCTGTTTTTT. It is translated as CASSFPTSGRATGELFF.

CDR3 DNA sequence: TGTGCCAGCAGCTTAGAACTAGCGGGGGATACGCAGTATTTT. Its protein is CASSLELAGDTQYF. The V and J genes are TRBV7-2 and TRBJ2-3; 10 nucleotides agree with TRBD2. This CDR3 spans 14 amino acids. In germline, CDR1 is SGHTA, CDR2 FQGNSA. V lost 1 base to trimming and J lost 6 bases; unmatched junction nucleotides: 1.

The CDR3 DNA follows: TGTGCCAGCTCACCCGGGACAGGGTACGGAGATGGCTACACCTTC. Translated: CASSPGTGYGDGYTF. The V and J genes are TRBV18 and TRBJ1-2, with 9 bases lining up with TRBD1. The germline V gene encodes CDR1 KGHSH and CDR2 LQKENI. The junction had 8 bases not matched to a gene; V was cut back by 3 bases and J by 6 bases. This CDR3 is 15 amino acids long. Variable domain in full (rest from reference TRBV18 and TRBJ1-2): NAGVMQNPRHLVRRRGQEARLRCSPMKGHSHVYWYRQLPEEGLKFMVYLQKENIIDESGMPKERFSAEFPKEGPSILRIQQVVRGDSAAYFCASSPGTGYGDGYTFGSGTRLTVV.

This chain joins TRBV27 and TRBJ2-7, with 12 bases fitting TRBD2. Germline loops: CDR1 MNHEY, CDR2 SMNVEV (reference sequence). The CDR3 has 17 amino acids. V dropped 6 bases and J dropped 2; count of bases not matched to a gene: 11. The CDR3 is CASRPGLAGHFPYEQYF. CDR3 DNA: TGTGCCAGCAGACCGGGACTAGCGGGCCATTTCCCCTACGAGCAGTACTTC.

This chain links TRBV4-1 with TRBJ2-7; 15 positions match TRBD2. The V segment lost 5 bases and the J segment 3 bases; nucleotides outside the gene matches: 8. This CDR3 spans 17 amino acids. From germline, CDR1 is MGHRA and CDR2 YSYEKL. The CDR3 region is CASSDGTSGRSLYEQYF. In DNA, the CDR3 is TGCGCCAGCAGCGACGGGACTAGCGGGAGGTCCCTCTACGAGCAGTACTTC.

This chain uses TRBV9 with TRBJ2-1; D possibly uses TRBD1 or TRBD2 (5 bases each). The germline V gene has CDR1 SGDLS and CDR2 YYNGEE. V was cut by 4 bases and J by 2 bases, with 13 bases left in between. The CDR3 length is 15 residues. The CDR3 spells CASSLRDATYNEQFF. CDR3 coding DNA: TGTGCCAGCAGCCTCAGGGACGCCACCTACAATGAGCAGTTCTTC.

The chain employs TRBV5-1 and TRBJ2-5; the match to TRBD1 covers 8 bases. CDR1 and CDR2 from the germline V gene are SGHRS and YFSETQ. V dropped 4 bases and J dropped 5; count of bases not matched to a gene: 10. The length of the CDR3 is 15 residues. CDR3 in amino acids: CASSPRGRPVETQYF. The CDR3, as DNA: TGCGCCAGCAGCCCCAGGGGGCGTCCTGTGGAGACCCAGTACTTC. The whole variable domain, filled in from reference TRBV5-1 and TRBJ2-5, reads KAGVTQTPRYLIKTRGQQVTLSCSPISGHRSVSWYQQTPGQGLQFLFEYFSETQRNKGNFPGRFSGRQFSNSRSEMNVSTLELGDSALYLCASSPRGRPVETQYFGPGTRLLVL.

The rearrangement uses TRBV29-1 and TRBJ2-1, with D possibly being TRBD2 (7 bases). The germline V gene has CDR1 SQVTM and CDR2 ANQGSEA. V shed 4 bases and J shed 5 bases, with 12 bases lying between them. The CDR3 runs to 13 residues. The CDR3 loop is CSVGGGLNNEQFF. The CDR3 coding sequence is TGCAGCGTTGGGGGGGGGCTCAACAATGAGCAGTTCTTC.

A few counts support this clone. The DNA for the CDR3 is TGTGCAAGTCGCTCGTTCTTTGAGGGGCGGCATCAGCCCCAGCATTTT. Translated: CASRSFFEGRHQPQHF. The chain joins TRBV12-2 to TRBJ1-5. TRBV12-2 is a pseudogene. The CDR3 has 16 residues.

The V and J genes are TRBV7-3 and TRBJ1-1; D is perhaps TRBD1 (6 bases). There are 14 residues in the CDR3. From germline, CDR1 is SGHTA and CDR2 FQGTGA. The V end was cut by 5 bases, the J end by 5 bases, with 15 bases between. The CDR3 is CASSLLGGVTEAFF. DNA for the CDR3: TGTGCCAGCAGCCTGTTGGGGGGCGTTACTGAAGCTTTCTTT.